This T cell receptor beta chain was identified during a study of brain T cells in children with intractable seizures. General study points: Clones missing pre-surgery may reflect undersampling of that blood sample. Only CDR3 sequence similarity suggested viral specificity, without known HCMV serostatus.

Libraries were prepared by immunoSEQ multiplex PCR; TCRdb keeps only in-frame clonotypes and omits some of them. The sample yields under 400,000 clones, about 93% seen once. Time point meaning: blood from clinic visit 5 months post-surgery; TSC patient then seizure free. Only cases whose brain tissue showed the highest T cell transcript signatures were sequenced. Pre-surgery treatment included at least one anti-epileptic drug. Germline-derived CDR1 and CDR2 are LGHDT and YNNKEL (reference sequence). The CDR3 sequence is 18 residues long. With V trimmed by 3 bases and J by 2 bases, 11 bases remained unmatched. With regard to this clone: The antigen remains undetermined.

The receptor's source is a boy under two years old with tuberous sclerosis and intractable seizures. This sample comprised peripheral blood, obtained 4 to 5 months after surgery. The chain combines TRBV3-1 (or the pseudogene TRBV3-2) with TRBJ2-2; 8 bases line up with TRBD2. The CDR3 is CASSQVPGLGPNTGELFF. For the CDR3, the DNA is TGTGCCAGCAGCCAGGTCCCGGGACTAGGCCCCAACACCGGGGAGCTGTTTTTT.